The rows below give T cell receptor beta chains drawn from one sample of a study of T cells after yellow fever vaccination. TCRdb reprocessed the 5' RACE reads with MiXCR, giving one entry per CDR3 protein. This sample has hundreds of thousands of distinct CDR3 sequences; roughly 10% occur once, and the top ten carry about 17%. The material was PBMCs, obtained on the day of the first yellow fever vaccination. The receptors were sampled from a man between 18 and 29 years old who received the YFV17D yellow fever vaccine. Each CDR3 is given with its conserved first and last residue. D genes are given only for firm matches. Size tells how often a clone was seen (once, few, many) or the class of an expanded clone, and some rows leave it out.

J: TRBJ2-3; V: TRBV5-1; size: few; D: TRBD2; CDR3: CASSFSLAGGSDTQYF; DNA: TGCGCCAGCAGCTTCTCACTAGCGGGGGGCAGTGATACGCAGTATTTT
J: TRBJ2-7; V: TRBV7-2; size: many; D: TRBD2; CDR3: CASSLGLAGYEQYF; DNA: TGTGCCAGCAGTCTGGGACTAGCGGGCTACGAGCAGTACTTC
J: TRBJ2-1; V: TRBV11-2; size: NA; D: TRBD2; CDR3: CASSLDPAGGRNEQFF; DNA: TGTGCCAGCAGCTTAGACCCAGCGGGGGGGCGAAATGAGCAGTTCTTC
J: TRBJ2-1; V: TRBV5-1; size: many; D: TRBD2; CDR3: CASSRGLAGARDNEQFF; DNA: TGCGCCAGCAGCCGCGGCCTAGCGGGGGCTAGGGACAATGAGCAGTTCTTC
J: TRBJ2-1; V: TRBV12-3/TRBV12-4; size: few; D: NA; CDR3: CASRPQNDEQFF; DNA: TGTGCCAGCAGACCCCAGAATGATGAACAGTTCTTC
J: TRBJ1-1; V: TRBV12-3/TRBV12-4; size: NA; D: TRBD1; CDR3: CASSLGDSGTEAFF; DNA: TGTGCCAGCAGTTTAGGGGACAGTGGTACTGAAGCTTTCTTT
J: TRBJ1-1; V: TRBV29-1; size: few; D: NA; CDR3: CSAAGQTMNTEAFF; DNA: TGCAGCGCAGCAGGGCAGACCATGAACACTGAAGCTTTCTTT
J: TRBJ2-3; V: TRBV6-1; size: few; D: NA; CDR3: CASSAPEAGTDTQYF; DNA: TGTGCCAGCAGTGCCCCCGAGGCGGGCACAGATACGCAGTATTTT
J: TRBJ1-4; V: TRBV24-1; size: few; D: NA; CDR3: CATGDPEGKLFF; DNA: TGTGCCACCGGGGACCCGGAGGGAAAACTGTTTTTT
J: TRBJ2-5; V: TRBV20-1; size: few; D: NA; CDR3: CSAGGQETQYF; DNA: TGCAGTGCTGGGGGGCAAGAGACCCAGTACTTC
J: TRBJ2-2; V: TRBV7-2; size: few; D: NA; CDR3: CASSLRGAGGELFF; DNA: TGTGCCAGCAGCTTACGGGGGGCTGGCGGGGAGCTGTTTTTT
J: TRBJ2-2; V: TRBV2; size: NA; D: TRBD1; CDR3: CASSRTGGWNTGELFF; DNA: TGTGCCAGCAGCAGAACAGGGGGGTGGAACACCGGGGAGCTGTTTTTT
J: TRBJ1-2; V: TRBV7-2; size: few; D: NA; CDR3: CASSSQTETWGYTF; DNA: TGTGCCAGCAGCTCTCAGACTGAGACTTGGGGCTACACCTTC
J: TRBJ1-2; V: TRBV5-1; size: many; D: NA; CDR3: CASRPLDSYGYTF; DNA: TGCGCCAGCAGGCCTCTGGACAGCTATGGCTACACCTTC
J: TRBJ1-3; V: TRBV4-3; size: NA; D: NA; CDR3: CASSQDPGVSSSGNTIYF; DNA: TGCGCCAGCAGCCAAGACCCCGGGGTCTCGTCCTCTGGAAACACCATATATTTT
J: TRBJ2-5; V: TRBV7-2; size: few; D: NA; CDR3: CASSHPRGAGETQYF; DNA: TGTGCCAGCAGCCATCCCCGTGGGGCGGGGGAGACCCAGTACTTC
J: TRBJ2-2; V: TRBV7-2; size: few; D: NA; CDR3: CASSLIPTRTGELFF; DNA: TGTGCCAGCAGCTTAATTCCCACTAGGACCGGGGAGCTGTTTTTT
J: TRBJ2-2; V: TRBV7-9; size: few; D: NA; CDR3: CASSLEAGAGELFF; DNA: TGTGCCAGCAGCTTAGAGGCAGGGGCCGGGGAGCTGTTTTTT
J: TRBJ2-5; V: TRBV20-1; size: few; D: TRBD2; CDR3: CSARDLVAGDQETQYF; DNA: TGCAGTGCTAGAGATTTGGTAGCGGGGGACCAAGAGACCCAGTACTTC
J: TRBJ1-5; V: TRBV2; size: few; D: NA; CDR3: CASSRTDNQPQHF; DNA: TGTGCCAGCAGTCGGACAGACAATCAGCCCCAGCATTTT
J: TRBJ2-7; V: TRBV11-2; size: few; D: TRBD2; CDR3: CASRLPGGPSSYEQYF; DNA: TGTGCCAGCAGACTACCGGGGGGGCCTAGCTCCTACGAGCAGTACTTC
J: TRBJ2-3; V: TRBV2; size: few; D: TRBD2; CDR3: CACGLGSDTQYF; DNA: TGTGCCTGCGGACTAGGAAGCGATACGCAGTATTTT
J: TRBJ2-3; V: TRBV29-1; size: few; D: NA; CDR3: CSVAGGPTDTQYF; DNA: TGCAGCGTTGCGGGCGGGCCCACAGATACGCAGTATTTT
J: TRBJ2-7; V: TRBV5-1; size: NA; D: NA; CDR3: CASSLSFEENEQYF; DNA: TGCGCCAGCAGCTTGTCCTTTGAGGAAAACGAGCAGTACTTC
J: TRBJ1-5; V: TRBV12-3/TRBV12-4; size: NA; D: NA; CDR3: CASSDLRVGQPQHF; DNA: TGTGCCAGCAGCGACCTTCGGGTGGGTCAGCCCCAGCATTTT
J: TRBJ2-1; V: TRBV3-1; size: few; D: TRBD1; CDR3: CASSQDFDRGNEQFF; DNA: TGTGCCAGCAGCCAAGACTTTGACAGGGGGAATGAGCAGTTCTTC
J: TRBJ2-2; V: TRBV5-1; size: NA; D: TRBD1; CDR3: CASSLTETGYTGELFF; DNA: TGCGCCAGCAGCCTTACAGAGACAGGGTACACCGGGGAGCTGTTTTTT